This is a list of T cell receptor beta chains from one sample in a study of identical twins. TCRdb reprocessed the 5' RACE reads via MiXCR and lists one record per CDR3 protein. The table has some 500,000 distinct CDR3 sequences, 14% seen once. A further study also used this sample, focusing on yellow fever vaccine responses in identical twins.

Sequencing was performed on CD4+ T cells sorted from blood. Receptors originate from a young woman in good health. Each CDR3 is given with its conserved first and last residue. Each record gives: D gene, V gene, clone size, J gene, CDR3 protein, CDR3 DNA. The D gene is left open where the match is weak. The listing skips clone size in some rows; elsewhere it reads once, few, many or a size class.

TRBD2	TRBV28	many	TRBJ2-3	CASSLAGDRDTQYF	TGTGCCAGCAGTTTGGCGGGAGATCGAGATACGCAGTATTTT
NA	TRBV2	few	TRBJ2-4	CASRRLLGGIQYF	TGTGCCAGCAGAAGGCTATTAGGGGGCATTCAGTACTTC
TRBD2	TRBV11-2	NA	TRBJ2-1	CASSLREFASGGNSYNEQFF	TGTGCCAGCAGCTTAAGAGAATTTGCTAGCGGGGGGAACTCCTACAATGAGCAGTTCTTC
TRBD2	TRBV20-1	few	TRBJ2-7	CSARTSGRREQYF	TGCAGTGCCAGGACTAGCGGGAGGAGAGAGCAGTACTTC
NA	TRBV2	NA	TRBJ2-7	CASRETVYSYEQYF	TGTGCCAGCAGGGAGACAGTTTACTCCTACGAGCAGTACTTC
NA	TRBV18	few	TRBJ1-1	CASSPSARGGTEAFF	TGTGCCAGCTCACCTTCGGCTAGGGGGGGCACTGAAGCTTTCTTT
TRBD2	TRBV4-2	NA	TRBJ2-7	CASSQVGLADRYEQYF	TGTGCCAGCAGCCAAGTTGGACTAGCGGACCGCTACGAGCAGTACTTC
TRBD1	TRBV29-1	NA	TRBJ1-2	CSVPTGEHGYTF	TGCAGCGTTCCGACAGGGGAGCATGGCTACACCTTC
NA	TRBV18	NA	TRBJ2-5	CASSPSVGGETQYF	TGTGCCAGCTCACCGTCCGTAGGAGGGGAGACCCAGTACTTC
TRBD2	TRBV20-1	NA	TRBJ2-7	CSARDPKSGGPSYEQYF	TGCAGTGCTAGAGATCCGAAGAGCGGGGGGCCGTCCTACGAGCAGTACTTC
NA	TRBV20-1	few	TRBJ2-7	CSVLSPTRGGTVYEQYF	TGCAGTGTTCTATCCCCCACGAGAGGGGGTACGGTCTACGAGCAGTACTTC
NA	TRBV12-3/TRBV12-4	few	TRBJ2-1	CASNPKGRSYNEQFF	TGTGCCAGCAACCCCAAGGGTAGGTCCTACAATGAGCAGTTCTTC
NA	TRBV4-3	few	TRBJ2-7	CASSQDTGLEQYF	TGCGCCAGCAGCCAAGATACGGGTCTCGAGCAGTACTTC
TRBD2	TRBV11-2	NA	TRBJ2-4	CASSLPLPGGIQYF	TGTGCCAGCAGCCTCCCCCTTCCGGGGGGCATTCAGTACTTC
TRBD1	TRBV20-1	NA	TRBJ2-1	CSTNGQGFESSYNEQFF	TGCAGTACTAATGGACAGGGCTTCGAGAGCTCCTACAATGAGCAGTTCTTC
NA	TRBV20-1	NA	TRBJ2-3	CSVASVGTDTQYF	TGCAGTGTTGCCTCCGTTGGGACCGATACGCAGTATTTT
TRBD1	TRBV5-1	few	TRBJ1-6	CASRPLGTGGNNSPLHF	TGCGCCAGCAGACCCCTAGGGACAGGGGGCAATAATTCACCCCTCCACTTT
NA	TRBV27	few	TRBJ2-7	CASSLKVGYEQYF	TGTGCCAGCAGTTTAAAAGTGGGCTACGAGCAGTACTTC
TRBD2	TRBV11-1	medium-sized	TRBJ2-3	CASSFGTSGRYSTDTQYF	TGTGCCAGCAGCTTCGGGACTAGCGGGAGATATAGCACAGATACGCAGTATTTT
NA	TRBV28	many	TRBJ2-7	CASSSAGKSTYEQYF	TGTGCCAGCAGTTCCGCAGGAAAATCTACCTACGAGCAGTACTTC
NA	TRBV12-3/TRBV12-4	NA	TRBJ2-2	CASRKAGPNTGELFF	TGTGCCAGCAGAAAAGCCGGGCCTAACACCGGGGAGCTGTTTTTT
NA	TRBV10-3	NA	TRBJ1-1	CAISESVGRQNTEAFF	TGTGCCATCAGTGAGTCTGTGGGTAGGCAGAACACTGAAGCTTTCTTT
NA	TRBV6-2/TRBV6-3	NA	TRBJ2-7	CASSYGSRGYEQYF	TGTGCCAGCAGTTACGGCTCGAGGGGCTACGAGCAGTACTTC
TRBD2	TRBV20-1	NA	TRBJ2-1	CRGTSGISEQFF	TGCAGGGGGACTAGCGGGATATCTGAGCAGTTCTTC
NA	TRBV29-1	many	TRBJ2-7	CSSLSNRRANYEQYF	TGCAGCTCCCTAAGCAACAGGCGAGCTAACTACGAGCAGTACTTC
NA	TRBV20-1	NA	TRBJ1-1	CSASLAGRGGTEAFF	TGCAGTGCTAGTCTTGCGGGCAGAGGTGGGACTGAAGCTTTCTTT
TRBD1	TRBV28	few	TRBJ2-2	CASSPSGQGTGTGELFF	TGTGCCAGCAGTCCCTCGGGACAGGGGACGGGGACCGGGGAGCTGTTTTTT
NA	TRBV6-1	many	TRBJ2-3	CASRAGLSTDTQYF	TGTGCCAGCAGGGCCGGGCTTAGCACAGATACGCAGTATTTT
NA	TRBV12-3/TRBV12-4	many	TRBJ1-6	CASIVGGAGSPLHF	TGTGCCAGCATTGTTGGGGGCGCAGGGTCACCCCTCCACTTT
NA	TRBV20-1	NA	TRBJ2-5	CSARGLVRETQYF	TGCAGTGCTAGGGGACTGGTCCGGGAGACCCAGTACTTC
NA	TRBV4-1	few	TRBJ2-3	CASSQGPALGDTQYF	TGCGCCAGCAGCCAAGGGCCGGCCCTAGGAGATACGCAGTATTTT
NA	TRBV6-5	few	TRBJ1-5	CASSWLSQANQPQHF	TGTGCCAGCAGTTGGTTGTCACAGGCTAATCAGCCCCAGCATTTT
NA	TRBV5-1	many	TRBJ1-2	CASSLRPTVPYGYTF	TGCGCCAGCAGCTTGCGACCGACAGTGCCCTATGGCTACACCTTC
TRBD1	TRBV12-3/TRBV12-4	NA	TRBJ1-2	CASRPYRGYGYTF	TGTGCCAGCAGACCATACAGGGGATATGGCTACACCTTC
TRBD1	TRBV7-2	few	TRBJ2-3	CASSSAAPGQVLNLYF	TGTGCCAGCAGCTCCGCAGCCCCGGGACAGGTTTTAAATTTGTATTTT
NA	TRBV27	few	TRBJ2-3	CASSRGERSTDTQYF	TGTGCCAGCAGTAGGGGGGAGCGGAGCACAGATACGCAGTATTTT
NA	TRBV11-2	once	TRBJ2-7	CASRHLQGSYEQYF	TGTGCCAGCAGGCACCTTCAGGGATCCTACGAGCAGTACTTC
NA	TRBV18	few	TRBJ2-1	CASSPRPSGDNEQFF	TGTGCCAGCTCACCACGTCCGTCAGGGGACAATGAGCAGTTCTTC
TRBD1	TRBV6-1	NA	TRBJ2-2	CASSGGGSRGGGELFF	TGTGCCAGCAGTGGAGGGGGCAGCCGTGGAGGCGGGGAGCTGTTTTTT
NA	TRBV5-1	NA	TRBJ1-2	CASRWDAYGYTF	TGCGCCAGCAGATGGGACGCCTATGGCTACACCTTC
NA	TRBV7-2	NA	TRBJ1-6	CASSLGGRKNSPLHF	TGTGCCAGCAGCTTAGGGGGACGTAAAAATTCACCCCTCCACTTT
TRBD2	TRBV5-1	NA	TRBJ2-1	CASSPGLAEYNEQFF	TGCGCCAGCAGCCCGGGACTAGCGGAATACAATGAGCAGTTCTTC
NA	TRBV7-9	few	TRBJ2-7	CASRFDSYEQYF	TGTGCCAGCAGATTTGACAGCTACGAGCAGTACTTC
NA	TRBV5-1	NA	TRBJ2-1	CASSPAIGSGPYNEQFF	TGCGCCAGCAGCCCCGCGATAGGTAGCGGTCCCTACAATGAGCAGTTCTTC
TRBD2	TRBV11-2	few	TRBJ2-1	CASSSTSGFYNEQFF	TGTGCCAGCAGCTCGACTAGCGGGTTCTACAATGAGCAGTTCTTC
NA	TRBV5-1	NA	TRBJ2-2	CASSLDNGELFF	TGCGCCAGCAGCTTGGATAACGGGGAGCTGTTTTTT
NA	TRBV3-1	many	TRBJ2-7	CASSQGTGPIGGQYF	TGTGCCAGCAGCCAAGGAACAGGGCCAATAGGCGGGCAGTACTTC
NA	TRBV7-9	NA	TRBJ1-1	CASSSPAAKGDTEAFF	TGTGCCAGCAGCTCCCCAGCCGCCAAAGGGGACACTGAAGCTTTCTTT
NA	TRBV11-2	few	TRBJ2-7	CASSLWGSSSYEQYF	TGTGCCAGCAGCTTGTGGGGCTCCAGCTCCTACGAGCAGTACTTC
NA	TRBV12-3/TRBV12-4	many	TRBJ1-2	CASRSTIKGYTF	TGTGCCAGCAGAAGCACTATCAAGGGCTACACCTTC
TRBD1	TRBV20-1	few	TRBJ2-1	CSASLTGTRHNEQFF	TGCAGTGCTAGCTTGACAGGGACGAGGCACAATGAGCAGTTCTTC
NA	TRBV4-3	NA	TRBJ1-4	CASSQAGVGEKLFF	TGCGCCAGCAGCCAAGCAGGGGTAGGGGAAAAACTGTTTTTT
TRBD2	TRBV10-2	NA	TRBJ2-1	CASSDTSGPYNEQFF	TGCGCCAGCAGTGATACTAGCGGTCCCTACAATGAGCAGTTCTTC
TRBD2	TRBV20-1	many	TRBJ2-3	CSARAGVFGDTQYF	TGCAGTGCCAGAGCGGGGGTGTTCGGAGATACGCAGTATTTT
NA	TRBV15	NA	TRBJ2-3	CATSRGLSASTDTQYF	TGTGCCACCAGCAGAGGCTTATCAGCCAGCACAGATACGCAGTATTTT
TRBD2	TRBV12-3/TRBV12-4	NA	TRBJ2-2	CASSYRSAGTSGGNTGELFF	TGTGCCAGCAGTTACCGATCGGCCGGGACTAGCGGGGGGAACACCGGGGAGCTGTTTTTT
NA	TRBV6-2/TRBV6-3	NA	TRBJ1-1	CASTLTSGVNTEAFF	TGTGCCAGCACCTTGACCTCCGGGGTAAACACTGAAGCTTTCTTT
TRBD1	TRBV9	few	TRBJ2-3	CASSPRNGDRDTQYF	TGTGCCAGCAGCCCGAGGAATGGGGACAGAGATACGCAGTATTTT
NA	TRBV7-2	many	TRBJ2-3	CASSLATAGRPSTDTQYF	TGTGCCAGCAGCTTAGCCACAGCAGGCCGCCCAAGCACAGATACGCAGTATTTT